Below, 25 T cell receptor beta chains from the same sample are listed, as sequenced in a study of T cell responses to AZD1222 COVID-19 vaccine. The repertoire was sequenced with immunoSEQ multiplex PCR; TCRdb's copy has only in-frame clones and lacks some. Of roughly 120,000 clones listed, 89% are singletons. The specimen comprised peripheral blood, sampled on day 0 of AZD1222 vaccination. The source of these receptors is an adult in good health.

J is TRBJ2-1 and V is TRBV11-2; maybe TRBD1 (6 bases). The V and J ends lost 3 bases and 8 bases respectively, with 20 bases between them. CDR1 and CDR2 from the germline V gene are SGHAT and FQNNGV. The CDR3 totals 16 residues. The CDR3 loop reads CASSLPGTSYPHEQFF. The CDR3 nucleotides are TGTGCCAGCAGCTTGCCCGGGACAAGCTACCCCCATGAGCAGTTCTTC.

CDR3 bases: TGTGCCAGCAGTTCCGGGGGGCAAGAGACCCAGTACTTC. The encoded protein is CASSSGGQETQYF. The chain recombines TRBV28 with TRBJ2-5; 7 nucleotides match TRBD2. The junction had 1 base not matched to a gene; V was cut back by 4 bases and J by 2 bases. CDR3 length: 13 amino acids. Germline values: CDR1 MDHEN, CDR2 SYDVKM. The entire variable domain, with the rest obtained from reference TRBV28 and TRBJ2-5, is as follows: DVKVTQSSRYLVKRTGEKVFLECVQDMDHENMFWYRQDPGLGLRLIYFSYDVKMKEKGDIPEGYSVSREKKERFSLILESASTNQTSMYLCASSSGGQETQYFGPGTRLLVL.

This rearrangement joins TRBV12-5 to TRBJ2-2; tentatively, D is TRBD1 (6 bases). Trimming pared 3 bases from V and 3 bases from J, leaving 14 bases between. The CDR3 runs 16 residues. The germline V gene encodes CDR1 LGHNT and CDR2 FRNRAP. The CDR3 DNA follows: TGTGCTAGTGGTTTTTGGGGGCCCCCCTACACCGGGGAGCTGTTTTTT. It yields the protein CASGFWGPPYTGELFF.

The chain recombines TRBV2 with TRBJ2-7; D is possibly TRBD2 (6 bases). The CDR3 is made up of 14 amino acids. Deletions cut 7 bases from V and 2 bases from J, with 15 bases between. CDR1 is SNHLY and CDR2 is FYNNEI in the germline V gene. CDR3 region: CASTPGGTPYEQYF. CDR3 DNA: TGTGCCAGCACACCAGGTGGGACTCCCTACGAGCAGTACTTC.

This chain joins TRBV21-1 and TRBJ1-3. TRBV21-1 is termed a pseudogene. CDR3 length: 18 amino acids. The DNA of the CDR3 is TGTGCCAGCAGCCCAGGGACGTGGAACGGGCCCTCTGGAAACACCATATATTTT. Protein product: CASSPGTWNGPSGNTIYF.

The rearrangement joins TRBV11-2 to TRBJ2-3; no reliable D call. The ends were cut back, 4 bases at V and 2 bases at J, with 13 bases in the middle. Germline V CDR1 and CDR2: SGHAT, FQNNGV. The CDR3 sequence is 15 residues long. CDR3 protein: CASSWNGYPTDTQYF. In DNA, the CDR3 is TGTGCCAGCAGCTGGAACGGGTATCCCACAGATACGCAGTATTTT.

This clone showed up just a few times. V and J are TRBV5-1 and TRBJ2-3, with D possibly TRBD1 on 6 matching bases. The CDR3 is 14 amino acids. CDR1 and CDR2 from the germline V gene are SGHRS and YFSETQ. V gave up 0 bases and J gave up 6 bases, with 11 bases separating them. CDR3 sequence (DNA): TGCGCCAGCAGCTTGGACAGGGCGTTTGATACGCAGTATTTT. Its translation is CASSLDRAFDTQYF.

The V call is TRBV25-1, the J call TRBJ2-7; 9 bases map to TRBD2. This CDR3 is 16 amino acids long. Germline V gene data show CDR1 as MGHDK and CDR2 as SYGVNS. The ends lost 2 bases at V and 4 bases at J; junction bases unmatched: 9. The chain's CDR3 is CASSEPPSSGNYEQYF. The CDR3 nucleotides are TGTGCCAGCAGTGAACCCCCATCTAGCGGGAATTACGAGCAGTACTTC.

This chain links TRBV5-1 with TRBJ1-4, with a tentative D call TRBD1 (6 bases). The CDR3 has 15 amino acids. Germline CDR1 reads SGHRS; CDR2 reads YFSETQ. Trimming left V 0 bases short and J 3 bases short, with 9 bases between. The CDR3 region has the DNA TGCGCCAGCAGCTTGGTAGGGGGAGCTAATGAAAAACTGTTTTTT. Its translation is CASSLVGGANEKLFF.

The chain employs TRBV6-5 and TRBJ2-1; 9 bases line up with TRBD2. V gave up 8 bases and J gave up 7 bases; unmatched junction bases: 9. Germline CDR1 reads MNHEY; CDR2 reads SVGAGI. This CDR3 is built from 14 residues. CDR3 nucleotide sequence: TGTGCCAGCCAAAAGGGCGGGGGGGCAAATGAGCAGTTCTTC. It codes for CASQKGGGANEQFF.

The CDR3 reads CASSEEGGGHNEQFF. Written as DNA, the CDR3 is TGTGCCAGCAGTGAAGAGGGAGGGGGGCACAATGAGCAGTTCTTC. The rearrangement joins TRBV6-1 to TRBJ2-1, with D tentatively TRBD2 (7 bases). This CDR3 region has 15 residues. Germline V gene data show CDR1 as MNHNS and CDR2 as SASEGT. Trimming took 1 base from V and 5 from J, leaving 12 bases between them.

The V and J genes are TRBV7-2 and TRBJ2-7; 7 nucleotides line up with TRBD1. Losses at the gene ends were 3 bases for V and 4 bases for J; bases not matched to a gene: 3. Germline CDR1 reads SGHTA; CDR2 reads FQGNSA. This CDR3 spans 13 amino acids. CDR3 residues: CASSLGQNYEQYF. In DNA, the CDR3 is TGTGCCAGCAGCTTGGGACAGAATTACGAGCAGTACTTC.

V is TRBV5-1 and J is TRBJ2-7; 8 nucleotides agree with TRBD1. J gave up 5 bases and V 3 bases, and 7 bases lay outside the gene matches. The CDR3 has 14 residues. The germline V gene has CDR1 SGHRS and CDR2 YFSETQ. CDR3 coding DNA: TGCGCCAGCAGCTCTCGGACAGGGTCCGACGAGCAGTACTTC. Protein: CASSSRTGSDEQYF.

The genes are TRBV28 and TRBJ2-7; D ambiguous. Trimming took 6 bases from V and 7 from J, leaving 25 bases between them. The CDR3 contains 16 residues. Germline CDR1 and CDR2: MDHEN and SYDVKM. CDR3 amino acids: CASSPRARRTVWEQYF. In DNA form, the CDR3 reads TGTGCCAGCAGCCCCCGCGCCCGGCGGACCGTGTGGGAGCAGTACTTC.

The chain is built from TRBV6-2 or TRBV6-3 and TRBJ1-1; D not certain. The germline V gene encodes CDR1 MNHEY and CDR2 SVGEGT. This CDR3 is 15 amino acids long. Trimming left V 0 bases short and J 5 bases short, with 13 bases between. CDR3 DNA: TGTGCCAGCAGTTACTCCCCCGGGCGGGTGACTGAAGCTTTCTTT. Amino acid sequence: CASSYSPGRVTEAFF.

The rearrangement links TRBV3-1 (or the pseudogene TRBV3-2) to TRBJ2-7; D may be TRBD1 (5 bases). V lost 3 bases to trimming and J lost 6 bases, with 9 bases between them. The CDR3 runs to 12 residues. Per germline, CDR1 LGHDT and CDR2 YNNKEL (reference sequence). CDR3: CASSQERGEQYF. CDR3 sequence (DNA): TGTGCCAGCAGCCAGGAAAGGGGCGAGCAGTACTTC.

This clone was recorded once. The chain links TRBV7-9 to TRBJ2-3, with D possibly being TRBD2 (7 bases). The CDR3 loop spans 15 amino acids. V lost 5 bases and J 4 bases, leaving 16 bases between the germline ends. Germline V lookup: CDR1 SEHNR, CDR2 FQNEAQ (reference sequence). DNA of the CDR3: TGTGCCAGCAGCCTGGGGGGGCCGCGGGCAGATACGCAGTATTTT. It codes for CASSLGGPRADTQYF.

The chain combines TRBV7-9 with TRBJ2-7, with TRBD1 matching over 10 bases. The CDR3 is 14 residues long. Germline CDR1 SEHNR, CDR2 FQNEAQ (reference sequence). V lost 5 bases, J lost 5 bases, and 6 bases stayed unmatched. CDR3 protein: CASSMGTGVHEQYF. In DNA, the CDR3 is TGTGCCAGCAGCATGGGGACAGGGGTGCACGAGCAGTACTTC.

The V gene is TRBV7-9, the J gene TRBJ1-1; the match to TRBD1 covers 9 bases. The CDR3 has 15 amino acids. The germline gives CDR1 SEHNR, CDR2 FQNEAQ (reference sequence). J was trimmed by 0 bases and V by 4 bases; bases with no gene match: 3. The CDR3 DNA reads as TGTGCCAGCAGCTCGGGACAGGGTATGAACACTGAAGCTTTCTTT. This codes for CASSSGQGMNTEAFF.

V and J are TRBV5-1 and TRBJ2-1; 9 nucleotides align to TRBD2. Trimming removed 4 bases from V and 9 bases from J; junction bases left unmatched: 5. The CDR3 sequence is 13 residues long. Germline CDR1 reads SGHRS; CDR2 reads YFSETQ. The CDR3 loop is CASSKGLAGEQFF. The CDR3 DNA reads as TGCGCCAGCAGCAAGGGACTAGCCGGTGAGCAGTTCTTC.

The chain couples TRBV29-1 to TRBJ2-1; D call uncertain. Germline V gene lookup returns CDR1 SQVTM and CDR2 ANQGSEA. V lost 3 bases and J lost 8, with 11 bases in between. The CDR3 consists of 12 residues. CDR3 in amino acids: CSVDYYGDEQFF. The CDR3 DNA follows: TGCAGCGTTGATTATTATGGGGATGAGCAGTTCTTC.

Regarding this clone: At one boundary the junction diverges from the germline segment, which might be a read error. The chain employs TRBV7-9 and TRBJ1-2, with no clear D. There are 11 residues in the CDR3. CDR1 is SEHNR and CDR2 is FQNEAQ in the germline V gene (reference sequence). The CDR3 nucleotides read TGTGCCAGCATCGTTAACGATGGCTACACCTTC. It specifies CASIVNDGYTF.

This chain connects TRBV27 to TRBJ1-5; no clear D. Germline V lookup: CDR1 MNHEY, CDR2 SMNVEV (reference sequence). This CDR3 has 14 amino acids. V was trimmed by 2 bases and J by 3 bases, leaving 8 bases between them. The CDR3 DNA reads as TGTGCCAGCAGTTTACCCGGAGACAATCAGCCCCAGCATTTT. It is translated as CASSLPGDNQPQHF.

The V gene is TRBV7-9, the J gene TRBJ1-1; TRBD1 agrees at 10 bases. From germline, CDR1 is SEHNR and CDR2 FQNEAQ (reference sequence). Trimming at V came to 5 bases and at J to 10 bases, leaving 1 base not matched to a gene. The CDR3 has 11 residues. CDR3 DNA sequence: TGTGCCAGCAGCAGGACAGGGGGAGCTTTCTTT. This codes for CASSRTGGAFF.

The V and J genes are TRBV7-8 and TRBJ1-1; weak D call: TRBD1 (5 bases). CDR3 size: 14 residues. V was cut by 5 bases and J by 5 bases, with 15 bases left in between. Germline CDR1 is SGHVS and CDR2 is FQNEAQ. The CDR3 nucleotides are TGTGCCAGCAGCCCCCTAGTCCGGGGGACTGAAGCTTTCTTT. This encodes CASSPLVRGTEAFF.